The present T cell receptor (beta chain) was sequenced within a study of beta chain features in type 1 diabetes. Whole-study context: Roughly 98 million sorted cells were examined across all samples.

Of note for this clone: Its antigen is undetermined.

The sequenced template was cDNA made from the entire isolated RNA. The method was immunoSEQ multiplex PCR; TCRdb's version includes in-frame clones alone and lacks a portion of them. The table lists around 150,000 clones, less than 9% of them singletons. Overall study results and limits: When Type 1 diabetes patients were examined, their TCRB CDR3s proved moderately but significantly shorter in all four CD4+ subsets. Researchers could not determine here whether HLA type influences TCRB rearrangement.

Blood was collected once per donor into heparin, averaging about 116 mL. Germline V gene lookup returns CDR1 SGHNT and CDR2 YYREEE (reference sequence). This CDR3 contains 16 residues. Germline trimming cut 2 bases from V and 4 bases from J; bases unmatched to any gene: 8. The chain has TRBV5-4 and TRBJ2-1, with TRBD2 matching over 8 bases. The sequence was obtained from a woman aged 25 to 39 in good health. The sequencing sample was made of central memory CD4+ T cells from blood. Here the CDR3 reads CASSFISVAGYNEQFF. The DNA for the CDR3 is TGTGCCAGCAGCTTCATTAGTGTAGCGGGGTACAATGAGCAGTTCTTC. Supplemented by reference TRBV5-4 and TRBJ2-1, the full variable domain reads ETGVTQSPTHLIKTRGQQVTLRCSSQSGHNTVSWYQQALGQGPQFIFQYYREEENGRGNFPPRFSGLQFPNYSSELNVNALELDDSALYLCASSFISVAGYNEQFFGPGTRLTVL.